These 31 T cell receptor beta chains originate from one sample sequenced in a study of glioma-infiltrating T cells. The iRepertoire nested amplicon-rescue multiplex PCR amplified TCR alpha and beta CDR3s from RNA. Each CDR3 protein is one row after TCRdb ran MiXCR on the multiplex PCR reads. The repertoire has 95,000 to 110,000 distinct CDR3 sequences, around 28% of them found once; the top ten carry 44%. The sample taken for sequencing was glioma tissue, nonneoplastic brain tissue, or PBMCs (not recorded which). The receptors come from a human donor with low-grade glioma or glioblastoma, undergoing nonglioma brain surgery, or in good health (not recorded which).

This clonotype was seen repeatedly, ten times or more. The rearrangement uses TRBV27 and TRBJ1-6; 7 nucleotides align to TRBD1. CDR1 is MNHEY and CDR2 is SMNVEV in the germline V gene (reference sequence). This CDR3 is 16 amino acids long. Trimming cost V 5 bases and J 9 bases; bases outside gene matches: 13. CDR3 amino acids: CASSRVGQAGGSPLHF. DNA for the CDR3: TGTGCCAGCAGTCGCGTTGGACAGGCTGGGGGTTCACCCCTCCACTTT.

This clonotype has ten or more counts. The V call is TRBV7-9, the J call TRBJ1-4; D is undetermined. The ends were cut back, 5 bases at V and 4 bases at J, with 14 bases in the middle. The germline CDR1 and CDR2 sequences are SEHNR and FQNEAQ (reference sequence). This CDR3 contains 15 residues. CDR3 sequence: CASSREDGYNEKLFF. The CDR3 nucleotides are TGTGCCAGCAGCAGGGAGGACGGTTATAATGAAAAACTGTTTTTT.

Ten or more counts support this clonotype. The rearrangement joins TRBV3-1 to TRBJ2-2, with 9 bases identical to TRBD1. CDR1 is LGHDT and CDR2 is YNNKEL in the germline V gene (reference sequence). The CDR3 length is 18 residues. Trimming took 6 bases from V and 3 from J; bases not matched to a gene: 14. CDR3 DNA sequence: TGTGCCAGCAGGTCGACGGCAGGGACAGGGACCTACACCGGGGAGCTGTTTTTT. It encodes CASRSTAGTGTYTGELFF. The full variable domain, its missing parts supplied by reference TRBV3-1 and TRBJ2-2, is DTAVSQTPKYLVTQMGNDKSIKCEQNLGHDTMYWYKQDSKKFLKIMFSYNNKELIINETVPNRFSPKSPDKAHLNLHINSLELGDSAVYFCASRSTAGTGTYTGELFFGEGSRLTVL.

This clonotype occurred many times. J is TRBJ2-7 and V is TRBV4-3; TRBD2 aligns across 14 bases. Trimming at V came to 4 bases and at J to 5 bases, leaving 4 bases not matched to a gene. This CDR3 contains 15 residues. CDR1 LGHNA and CDR2 YSLEER come from the germline V gene. CDR3 region: CASSPGTSGGHEQYF. As DNA, the CDR3 is TGCGCCAGCAGCCCAGGGACTAGCGGGGGACACGAGCAGTACTTC.

Points on this clonotype: This clone may be a read error of a much larger clone one base away. The rearrangement links TRBV19 to TRBJ1-1; the D is unclear. V was cut by 5 bases and J by 2 bases, with 12 bases left in between. Germline lookup yields CDR1 LNHDA and CDR2 SQIVND (reference sequence). CDR3 length equals 14 residues. The CDR3 reads CASSSDHFNTEAFF. The CDR3 DNA reads TGTGCCAGTAGTTCGGATCACTTTAACACTGAAGCTTTCTTT.

This clonotype was counted ten times or more. The chain links TRBV27 to TRBJ1-6; no clear D. The germline V and J ends were trimmed by 4 bases and 0 bases, with 7 bases remaining between them. The CDR3 contains 15 residues. Germline assignment: CDR1 MNHEY and CDR2 SMNVEV (reference sequence). In DNA, the CDR3 is TGTGCCAGCAGTTCCCTTAGCTCCTATAATTCACCCCTCCACTTT. Amino acids: CASSSLSSYNSPLHF.

This clonotype was seen at least ten times. The genes are TRBV6-1 and TRBJ1-2; D remains ambiguous. The CDR3 consists of 13 residues. CDR1 is MNHNS, CDR2 SASEGT, per germline. The ends were cut back, 7 bases at V and 1 base at J, with 10 bases in the middle. CDR3 sequence reads: CASTEPINYGYTF. The CDR3 nucleotides read TGTGCCAGCACCGAGCCAATTAACTATGGCTACACCTTC.

This clonotype was detected only a few times. A clone one base away is much larger, so this may be a read error. V gene TRBV27 combines with J gene TRBJ1-2; D may be TRBD1 (5 bases). The CDR3 covers 15 residues. Trimming left V 0 bases short and J 8 bases short, with 16 bases between. The germline V gene has CDR1 MNHEY and CDR2 SMNVEV (reference sequence). The CDR3 coding sequence is TGTGCCAGCAGTTTATCGGGAGTGGGCAGGGACGGCTACACCTTC. This gives the protein CASSLSGVGRDGYTF.

The chain employs TRBV5-1 and TRBJ2-7, with D unresolved. Germline CDR1 and CDR2: SGHRS and YFSETQ. V lost 1 base, J lost 2 bases, and 10 bases lay in between. The CDR3 spans 14 residues. This CDR3 reads CASSLFAAAYEQYF. CDR3 DNA: TGCGCCAGCAGCTTGTTTGCCGCAGCCTACGAGCAGTACTTC.

The sample holds many counts of this clonotype. The chain links TRBV4-2 to TRBJ1-2, with TRBD1 matching over 10 bases. Unmatched junction bases numbered 7, after V lost 2 bases and J lost 4 bases. Germline CDR1 is LGHNA and CDR2 is YNFKEQ. The CDR3 length is 16 residues. CDR3 in amino acids: CASSQSGQGLAYGYTF. The CDR3 DNA is TGTGCCAGCAGCCAATCGGGACAGGGGTTGGCCTATGGCTACACCTTC.

For this clonotype: This may stem from a read error, because a much larger clone lies one nucleotide away. The V call is TRBV20-1, the J call TRBJ2-1; D might be TRBD1 or TRBD2, each matching 5 bases. CDR3 length: 14 residues. Germline-derived CDR1 and CDR2 are DFQATT and SNEGSKA (reference sequence). Trimming shortened V by 6 bases and J by 3 bases, and 15 bases separated the two germline ends. CDR3 loop: CSALTGGLYNEQFF. The CDR3 coding sequence is TGCAGTGCCCTAACAGGCGGGCTCTACAATGAGCAGTTCTTC.

Comment on this clonotype: Since a much larger clone is just one base distant, this may be a read error. This sequence joins TRBV20-1 and TRBJ2-5; D tentatively reads TRBD1 or TRBD2 (5 bases each). This CDR3 contains 15 residues. Germline V CDR1 and CDR2: DFQATT, SNEGSKA (reference sequence). The V end was cut by 7 bases, the J end by 4 bases, with 22 bases between. As DNA, the CDR3 is TGCAGTGTCCCTCTCCGGGACCCGGGTTCAGAGACCCAGTACTTC. Protein product: CSVPLRDPGSETQYF.

This clonotype was seen ten or more times. The chain has TRBV11-2 and TRBJ1-1, with D uncertain. The CDR3 loop spans 13 amino acids. Per germline, CDR1 SGHAT and CDR2 FQNNGV. V shed 3 bases and J shed 7 bases, with 12 bases lying between them. The CDR3 sequence: CASSFGVQFEAFF. The CDR3 bases are TGTGCCAGCAGCTTCGGAGTACAGTTTGAAGCTTTCTTT.

The chain recombines TRBV20-1 with TRBJ2-5, with a tentative D call TRBD1 (8 bases). Germline V gene data show CDR1 as DFQATT and CDR2 as SNEGSKA (reference sequence). The CDR3 consists of 13 residues. V gave up 2 bases and J gave up 5 bases, with 12 bases separating them. CDR3 residues: CSARTGGGETQYF. For the CDR3, the DNA is TGCAGTGCTAGAACAGGGGGGGGGGAGACCCAGTACTTC.

The chain is built from TRBV5-1 and TRBJ2-2, with 11 bases that match TRBD2. Trimming took 0 bases from V and 4 from J; bases not matched to a gene: 2. Germline loops: CDR1 SGHRS, CDR2 YFSETQ. The length of the CDR3 is 16 residues. CDR3 in DNA: TGCGCCAGCAGCTTGGGACTAGCGGGGAGCACCGGGGAGCTGTTTTTT. Protein: CASSLGLAGSTGELFF. The complete variable domain, with remaining parts taken from reference TRBV5-1 and TRBJ2-2, reads KAGVTQTPRYLIKTRGQQVTLSCSPISGHRSVSWYQQTPGQGLQFLFEYFSETQRNKGNFPGRFSGRQFSNSRSEMNVSTLELGDSALYLCASSLGLAGSTGELFFGEGSRLTVL.

In regard to this clonotype: A single base separates this from a much larger clone, so it may be a read error. The rearrangement links TRBV11-2 to TRBJ2-1, with 11 bases fitting TRBD2. Germline CDR1 SGHAT, CDR2 FQNNGV. The CDR3 loop spans 15 amino acids. The CDR3 sequence is CAGSSSSGGSNEQFF. As DNA, the CDR3 is TGTGCCGGCAGCTCATCTAGCGGGGGGAGCAATGAGCAGTTCTTC.

Points on this clonotype: A single base separates this from a much larger clone, so it may be a read error. The V gene is TRBV12-3 or TRBV12-4, the J gene TRBJ2-2, with D hard to call. This CDR3 is 14 amino acids long. V was clipped by 5 bases and J by 5 bases, with 12 bases between them. CDR3 region: CASSPSTKTGELFF. The CDR3 DNA follows: TGTGCCAGCAGTCCGTCAACTAAAACCGGGGAGCTGTTTTTT.

This clonotype was seen ten or more times. The chain is built from TRBV6-1 and TRBJ2-7; perhaps TRBD1 as D (6 bases). The CDR3 length is 13 residues. The V end lost 5 bases, the J end lost 3 bases, and 11 bases lay between the germline ends. The V gene's germline CDR1 is MNHNS and CDR2 SASEGT. The CDR3 is CASSRTEYYEQYF. As DNA, the CDR3 is TGTGCCAGCAGTAGGACAGAGTACTACGAGCAGTACTTC.

The sample holds a few counts of this clonotype. The rearrangement links TRBV2 to TRBJ1-2, with D unclear. CDR1 and CDR2 from the germline V gene are SNHLY and FYNNEI. This CDR3 is 12 amino acids long. V was trimmed by 7 bases and J by 8 bases, leaving 14 bases between them. The CDR3 is CASNPGLGGYTF. The CDR3 nucleotides are TGTGCCAGCAACCCGGGTTTAGGAGGCTACACCTTC.

To note about this clonotype: Because the CDR3 is missing its conserved closing phenylalanine or tryptophan, this is likely a read error. This chain links TRBV5-1 with TRBJ2-5; D uncertain. V lost 0 bases to trimming and J lost 4 bases, with 13 bases between them. The CDR3 loop spans 15 amino acids. CDR1 and CDR2 (germline): SGHRS, YFSETQ. The CDR3 region has the DNA TGCGCCAGCAGCTTGGGGGCTACGATCCTAGAGACCCAGTACCTC. This codes for CASSLGATILETQYL.

This clonotype was recorded many times. The V and J genes are TRBV20-1 and TRBJ1-5; 12 positions match TRBD1. Germline values: CDR1 DFQATT, CDR2 SNEGSKA (reference sequence). CDR3 length: 14 amino acids. V dropped 4 bases and J dropped 6; count of bases not matched to a gene: 4. This chain's CDR3 is CSATGTGGFQPQHF. For the CDR3, the DNA is TGCAGTGCTACCGGGACAGGGGGCTTTCAGCCCCAGCATTTT.

This clonotype was seen a handful of times. The chain couples TRBV18 to TRBJ2-7; no clear D gene. The CDR3 runs 11 residues. Per germline, CDR1 KGHSH and CDR2 LQKENI. The germline V and J ends were trimmed by 5 bases and 4 bases, with 6 bases remaining between them. As DNA, the CDR3 is TGTGCCAGCTCATCCGAATACGAGCAGTACTTC. It yields the protein CASSSEYEQYF.

This clonotype was seen more than once but under ten times. The rearrangement uses TRBV11-2 and TRBJ1-3; D unclear. The CDR3 totals 15 residues. Germline CDR1 is SGHAT and CDR2 is FQNNGV. V lost 5 bases and J lost 1, with 12 bases in between. CDR3 loop: CASSRRVGSGNTIYF. The CDR3 nucleotides are TGTGCCAGCAGCCGTCGAGTGGGTTCTGGAAACACCATATATTTT.

The sample holds a few counts of this clonotype. The chain uses TRBV18 and TRBJ1-1; weak D call: TRBD1 (5 bases). The length of the CDR3 is 12 residues. Germline assignment: CDR1 KGHSH and CDR2 LQKENI. The V gene lost 4 bases and the J gene lost 8 bases, with 11 bases spanning the gap. The CDR3 region is CASSQNEGEAFF. For the CDR3, the DNA is TGTGCCAGCTCACAGAATGAGGGGGAAGCTTTCTTT.

The rearrangement links TRBV4-2 to TRBJ2-7; D gene unclear. V gave up 0 bases and J gave up 5 bases, with 5 bases separating them. The length of the CDR3 is 12 residues. Germline V gene sequence: CDR1 LGHNA, CDR2 YNFKEQ. The CDR3 here is CASSQDRNEQYF. The CDR3 DNA follows: TGTGCCAGCAGCCAAGATAGGAACGAGCAGTACTTC.

This clonotype has a count of ten or more. The CDR3: CASSYDITRPSSPLHF. The CDR3 DNA reads TGTGCCAGCAGTTACGATATAACGCGACCATCCTCACCCCTCCACTTT. V gene TRBV6-6 combines with J gene TRBJ1-6; D unresolved. The CDR3 has 16 residues. Germline V lookup: CDR1 MNHNY, CDR2 SVGAGI (reference sequence). Between the trimmed V and J ends, which lost 2 bases and 10 bases, there was a span of 18 bases.

In its sample, this clonotype was seen many times. CDR3: CASSQGWQAQETQYF. In nucleotides, the CDR3 is TGCGCCAGCAGCCAAGGTTGGCAAGCTCAAGAGACCCAGTACTTC. V usage is TRBV4-3 and J usage is TRBJ2-5, with D uncertain. The V gene's germline CDR1 is LGHNA and CDR2 YSLEER. This CDR3 spans 15 amino acids. With 1 base removed from V and 2 bases from J, the gap between germline ends came to 11 bases.

As to this clonotype: Given a much more abundant clone one base away, this may be a read error. The conserved final phenylalanine or tryptophan is absent from the CDR3, which likely points to a read error. J is TRBJ2-7 and V is TRBV6-2 or TRBV6-3, with 7 bases aligning to TRBD2. The V segment lost 6 bases and the J segment 5 bases; nucleotides outside the gene matches: 10. The CDR3 spans 14 residues. The germline CDR1 and CDR2 sequences are MNHEY and SVGEGT. The CDR3 spells CASRPTGGSHEQYL. The CDR3 bases are TGTGCCAGCAGACCCACCGGGGGGAGCCACGAGCAGTACCTC.

There are many counts of this clonotype. The chain couples TRBV28 to TRBJ1-1; no clear D gene. This CDR3 has 14 amino acids. Trimming left V 5 bases short and J 2 bases short, with 12 bases between. Germline CDR1 reads MDHEN; CDR2 reads SYDVKM. This CDR3 reads CASSDQVYNTEAFF. CDR3 coding DNA: TGTGCCAGCAGTGACCAGGTGTATAACACTGAAGCTTTCTTT.

The chain is built from TRBV7-2 and TRBJ1-5; D may be TRBD1 (6 bases). Between the trimmed V and J ends, which lost 5 bases and 9 bases, there was a span of 17 bases. The CDR3 is made up of 14 amino acids. Germline V gives CDR1 SGHTA, CDR2 FQGNSA. The CDR3 sequence: CASSENRAQGPQHF. CDR3 coding DNA: TGTGCCAGCAGCGAAAACAGGGCACAGGGGCCCCAGCATTTT.

The V gene is TRBV14, the J gene TRBJ1-1, with a tentative D call TRBD1 (5 bases). V was shortened by 3 bases and J by 1 base, with 21 bases between the two germline ends. CDR1 and CDR2 (germline): SGHDN, FVKESK. The CDR3 has 18 residues. This chain's CDR3 is CASSHPPGRGPENTEAFF. CDR3 nucleotide sequence: TGTGCCAGCAGCCATCCTCCGGGGCGGGGCCCGGAGAACACTGAAGCTTTCTTT. The full variable domain, with the rest looked up from reference TRBV14 and TRBJ1-1, is EAGVTQFPSHSVIEKGQTVTLRCDPISGHDNLYWYRRVMGKEIKFLLHFVKESKQDESGMPNNRFLAERTGGTYSTLKVQPAELEDSGVYFCASSHPPGRGPENTEAFFGQGTRLTVV.